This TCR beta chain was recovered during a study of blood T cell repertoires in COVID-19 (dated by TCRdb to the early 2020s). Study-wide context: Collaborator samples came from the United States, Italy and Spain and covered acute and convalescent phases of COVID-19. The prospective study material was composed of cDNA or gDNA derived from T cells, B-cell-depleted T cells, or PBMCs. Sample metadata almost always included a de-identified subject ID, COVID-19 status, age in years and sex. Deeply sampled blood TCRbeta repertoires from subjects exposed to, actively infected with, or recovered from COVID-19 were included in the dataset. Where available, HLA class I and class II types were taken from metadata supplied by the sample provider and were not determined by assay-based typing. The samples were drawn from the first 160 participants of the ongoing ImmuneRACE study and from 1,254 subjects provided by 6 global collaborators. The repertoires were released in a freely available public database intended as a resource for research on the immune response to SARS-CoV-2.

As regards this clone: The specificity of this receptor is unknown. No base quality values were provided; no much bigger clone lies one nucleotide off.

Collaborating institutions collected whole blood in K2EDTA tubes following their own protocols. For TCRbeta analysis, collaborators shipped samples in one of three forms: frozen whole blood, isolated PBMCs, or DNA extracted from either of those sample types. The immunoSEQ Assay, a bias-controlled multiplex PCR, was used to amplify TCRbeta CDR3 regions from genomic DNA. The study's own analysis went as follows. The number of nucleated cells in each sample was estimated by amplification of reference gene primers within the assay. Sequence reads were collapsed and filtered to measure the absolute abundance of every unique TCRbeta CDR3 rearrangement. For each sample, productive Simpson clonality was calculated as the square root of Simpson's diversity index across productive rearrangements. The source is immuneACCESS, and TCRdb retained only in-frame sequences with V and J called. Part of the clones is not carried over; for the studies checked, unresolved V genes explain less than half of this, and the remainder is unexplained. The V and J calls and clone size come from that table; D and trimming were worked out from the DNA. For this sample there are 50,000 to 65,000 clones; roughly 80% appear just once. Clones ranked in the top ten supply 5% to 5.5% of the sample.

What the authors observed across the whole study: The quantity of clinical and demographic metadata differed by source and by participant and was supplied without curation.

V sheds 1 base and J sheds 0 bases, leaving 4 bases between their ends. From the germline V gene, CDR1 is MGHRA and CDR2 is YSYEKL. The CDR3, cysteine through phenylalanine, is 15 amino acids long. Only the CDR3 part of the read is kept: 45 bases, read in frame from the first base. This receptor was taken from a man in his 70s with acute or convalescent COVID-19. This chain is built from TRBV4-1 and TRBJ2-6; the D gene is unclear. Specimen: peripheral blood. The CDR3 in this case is CASSQVHSGANVLTF. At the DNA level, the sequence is TGCGCCAGCAGCCAAGTCCACTCTGGGGCCAACGTCCTGACTTTC.